A selection of T cell receptor beta chains follows, all from one sample in a study of control samples from healthy donors and cancer patients. The repertoire was sequenced with immunoSEQ multiplex PCR; TCRdb's copy has only in-frame clones and lacks some. In the table there are approximately 120,000 clones, about nine tenths of which are singletons. Sequencing was performed on blood. The receptor set was obtained from a human donor in good health. The donor label of this sample is uncertain. The CDR3 runs from the conserved cysteine through the conserved F or W. Fields, in order: V gene, clone size, J gene, CDR3 protein. The listing skips clone size in some rows; elsewhere it reads once, few, many or a size class.

V: TRBV18; size: NA; J: TRBJ1-1; CDR3: CASTFLQGTDTEAFF
V: TRBV19; size: NA; J: TRBJ1-4; CDR3: CASKDIVLQHEKLFF
V: TRBV15; size: NA; J: TRBJ2-5; CDR3: CATSRDTGGKTQYF
V: TRBV6-5; size: NA; J: TRBJ1-1; CDR3: CASTIPGGAAEAFF
V: TRBV6-2/TRBV6-3; size: NA; J: TRBJ1-5; CDR3: CASSKGTGGNQPQHF
V: TRBV5-5; size: NA; J: TRBJ1-4; CDR3: CASSSRATNEKLFF
V: TRBV15; size: once; J: TRBJ1-1; CDR3: CATSSWDILNTEAFF
V: TRBV6-5; size: NA; J: TRBJ2-1; CDR3: CASTGDPYNEQFF
V: TRBV6-2/TRBV6-3; size: NA; J: TRBJ2-2; CDR3: CASSYSQEYTGELFF
V: TRBV10-2; size: NA; J: TRBJ1-2; CDR3: CASSVDRGKGYTF
V: TRBV2; size: NA; J: TRBJ2-3; CDR3: CASTWGSDTQYF
V: TRBV5-1; size: NA; J: TRBJ2-2; CDR3: CASSRDRQAGELFF
V: TRBV5-8; size: NA; J: TRBJ1-2; CDR3: CASTNAGGGYGYTF
V: TRBV10-2; size: NA; J: TRBJ2-7; CDR3: CATQIRGHTYEQYF
V: TRBV9; size: NA; J: TRBJ1-1; CDR3: CASSVVVTLNTEAFF
V: TRBV6-6; size: NA; J: TRBJ2-7; CDR3: CASRGQGASYEQYF
V: TRBV24-1; size: NA; J: TRBJ2-6; CDR3: CATSDYRAGANVLTF
V: TRBV27; size: once; J: TRBJ2-3; CDR3: CASSLYGTDTQYF
V: TRBV24-1; size: NA; J: TRBJ1-1; CDR3: CATSDLYSSEAFF
V: TRBV28; size: once; J: TRBJ1-2; CDR3: CASRNSNYGYTF
V: TRBV12-3/TRBV12-4; size: NA; J: TRBJ1-2; CDR3: CASSFTGGYGYTF
V: TRBV3-1/TRBV3-2; size: NA; J: TRBJ1-5; CDR3: CASSQGWGQPQHF
V: TRBV6-5; size: once; J: TRBJ2-1; CDR3: CASRGVRREQFF
V: TRBV27; size: NA; J: TRBJ2-2; CDR3: CASKTGDRELFF
V: TRBV18; size: NA; J: TRBJ1-3; CDR3: CASSPQTNRGPGNTIYF
V: TRBV5-1; size: NA; J: TRBJ2-7; CDR3: CASSPQGESYEQYF
V: TRBV6-2/TRBV6-3; size: once; J: TRBJ2-7; CDR3: CASSYYVGNPYEQYF
V: TRBV9; size: NA; J: TRBJ2-3; CDR3: CASSPGRSVPDTQYF
V: TRBV10-3; size: NA; J: TRBJ1-2; CDR3: CATGSDRSNGYTF
V: TRBV24-1; size: NA; J: TRBJ2-1; CDR3: CATSDPTTGSSYNEQFF
V: TRBV7-2; size: NA; J: TRBJ1-5; CDR3: CASSDRVNQPQHF
V: TRBV4-2; size: NA; J: TRBJ1-1; CDR3: CASSSISWAAYMNTEAFF
V: TRBV25-1; size: NA; J: TRBJ2-1; CDR3: CASSEHRGPYNEQFF
V: TRBV5-4; size: NA; J: TRBJ1-3; CDR3: CASSSGQVSGNTIYF
V: TRBV6-1; size: NA; J: TRBJ1-3; CDR3: CASSEASGNTIYF
V: TRBV9; size: once; J: TRBJ2-7; CDR3: CASSPRTGAYEQYF
V: TRBV19; size: NA; J: TRBJ1-5; CDR3: CASTPVSGRNQPQHF
V: TRBV4-3; size: NA; J: TRBJ1-3; CDR3: CASSQDYKGSGNTIYF
V: TRBV19; size: NA; J: TRBJ1-3; CDR3: CASSTAGGNSGNTIYF
V: TRBV11-3; size: NA; J: TRBJ2-1; CDR3: CASSLATGVSEQFF